These 26 T cell receptor beta chains came from one sample sequenced in a study of blood T cell repertoires in COVID-19. Produced via immunoSEQ multiplex PCR; TCRdb's table is partial and in-frame only. The sample includes 52,000 or so clones, about 90% of them seen just once. The specimen sequenced was peripheral blood. The receptors shown here come from a human donor in a cohort sampled during active COVID-19.

The chain joins TRBV29-1 to TRBJ1-5; 7 nucleotides align to TRBD1. The CDR3 has 12 amino acids. The junction had 2 bases not matched to a gene; V was cut back by 4 bases and J by 5 bases. Per germline, CDR1 SQVTM and CDR2 ANQGSEA. CDR3 in DNA: TGCAGCGTTGGGGACAGCGATCAGCCCCAGCATTTT. Translated: CSVGDSDQPQHF.

This clone was counted between two and nine times. The gene calls are TRBV2 and TRBJ2-1, with 14 bases fitting TRBD2. After removal of 9 bases from V and 9 bases from J, the junction contained 4 bases not matched to a gene. Germline CDR1 reads SNHLY; CDR2 reads FYNNEI. This CDR3 has 13 amino acids. The CDR3 sequence: CARGTSGSGEQFF. The DNA for the CDR3 is TGTGCCAGGGGGACTAGCGGGAGTGGTGAGCAGTTCTTC.

This clone was recorded once. This chain connects TRBV2 to TRBJ2-1; D unclear. V lost 6 bases, J lost 6 bases, and 18 bases lay in between. Germline CDR1 reads SNHLY; CDR2 reads FYNNEI. CDR3 size: 15 residues. The CDR3 DNA sequence: TGTGCCAGCAGCCGCCAGTTCACCTCTCTCAATGAGCAGTTCTTC. Protein product: CASSRQFTSLNEQFF.

The V and J genes are TRBV4-1 and TRBJ2-1; 7 bases are a match to TRBD2. Germline V gene data show CDR1 as MGHRA and CDR2 as YSYEKL. Unmatched junction bases numbered 6, after V lost 3 bases and J lost 1 base. This CDR3 has 16 residues. CDR3 DNA sequence: TGCGCCAGCAGCCAGGTGGGGAGGGATTCCTACAATGAGCAGTTCTTC. Translation: CASSQVGRDSYNEQFF.

V gene TRBV18 combines with J gene TRBJ2-5, with 12 bases aligning to TRBD1. Germline trimming cut 6 bases from V and 1 base from J; bases unmatched to any gene: 6. This CDR3 contains 16 residues. CDR1 KGHSH and CDR2 LQKENI come from the germline V gene. CDR3 DNA sequence: TGTGCCAGCTCTCTCCGGGACAGGGGGCTCCAAGAGACCCAGTACTTC. It translates to CASSLRDRGLQETQYF. Full variable domain (rest looked up from reference TRBV18 and TRBJ2-5): NAGVMQNPRHLVRRRGQEARLRCSPMKGHSHVYWYRQLPEEGLKFMVYLQKENIIDESGMPKERFSAEFPKEGPSILRIQQVVRGDSAAYFCASSLRDRGLQETQYFGPGTRLLVL.

The chain is built from TRBV10-3 and TRBJ1-6; 8 bases match TRBD1. Germline V CDR1 and CDR2: ENHRY, SYGVKD. The CDR3 runs to 15 residues. With V trimmed by 4 bases and J by 10 bases, 9 bases remained unmatched. The CDR3 coding sequence is TGTGCCATCAGTGGTGGACAGGGTTCCAGGTCACCCCTCCACTTT. Translating it yields CAISGGQGSRSPLHF.

This clone was seen just once. This rearrangement joins TRBV5-1 to TRBJ2-5; 8 bases align to TRBD1. CDR3 length equals 14 residues. Germline lookup yields CDR1 SGHRS and CDR2 YFSETQ. With 4 bases clipped from V and 3 bases from J, the junction kept 5 bases outside the gene matches. The CDR3 loop reads CASSQGQGKETQYF. The CDR3 DNA follows: TGCGCCAGCAGCCAAGGACAGGGTAAAGAGACCCAGTACTTC.

This rearrangement joins TRBV14 to TRBJ1-3, with D possibly being TRBD1 (5 bases). The CDR3 covers 14 residues. Germline V gene sequence: CDR1 SGHDN, CDR2 FVKESK. The germline V and J ends were trimmed by 8 bases and 2 bases, with 13 bases remaining between them. CDR3 residues: CASATLGPGNTIYF. The CDR3 DNA reads as TGTGCCAGCGCCACCCTGGGGCCTGGAAACACCATATATTTT.

The chain has TRBV6-5 and TRBJ1-2; the D gene is possibly TRBD1 (6 bases). The length of the CDR3 is 12 residues. Trimming pared 8 bases from V and 4 bases from J, leaving 11 bases between. The germline CDR1 and CDR2 sequences are MNHEY and SVGAGI. DNA of the CDR3: TGTGCCAGCGGAAGGGGGGGCTATGGCTACACCTTC. Its protein is CASGRGGYGYTF.

Judged by abundance, this clone is medium-sized. V is TRBV5-4 and J is TRBJ2-2; 7 bases match TRBD2. V dropped 3 bases and J dropped 0; count of bases not matched to a gene: 5. The CDR3 is made up of 16 amino acids. Germline V lookup: CDR1 SGHNT, CDR2 YYREEE (reference sequence). In nucleotides, the CDR3 is TGTGCCAGCAGCTCCGGACTAGACGCGAACACCGGGGAGCTGTTTTTT. Its translation: CASSSGLDANTGELFF.

This chain uses TRBV3-1 (or the pseudogene TRBV3-2) with TRBJ1-6; no clear D. In germline, CDR1 is LGHDT, CDR2 YNNKEL (reference sequence). The CDR3 is made up of 14 amino acids. V was clipped by 4 bases and J by 3 bases, with 7 bases between them. The CDR3 is CASSLNSYNSPLHF. DNA of the CDR3: TGTGCCAGCAGCCTGAACAGCTATAATTCACCCCTCCACTTT.

This CDR3 is CASSPRAGPNTEAFF. DNA of the CDR3: TGTGCCAGCAGTCCCCGGGCAGGGCCGAACACTGAAGCTTTCTTT. J is TRBJ1-1 and V is TRBV27; perhaps TRBD1 as D (5 bases). Per germline, CDR1 MNHEY and CDR2 SMNVEV (reference sequence). Trimming cost V 5 bases and J 1 base, with 14 bases left between them. The CDR3 is made up of 15 amino acids.

The rearrangement joins TRBV19 to TRBJ2-7; 11 nucleotides match TRBD1. This CDR3 is built from 15 residues. The V segment lost 2 bases and the J segment 4 bases; nucleotides outside the gene matches: 4. Looked up from germline, CDR1 is LNHDA and CDR2 is SQIVND (reference sequence). The CDR3 loop reads CASSISGQGAYEQYF. CDR3 in DNA: TGTGCCAGTAGTATATCCGGACAGGGGGCTTACGAGCAGTACTTC.

In this sample, this clone turned up a few times. The chain couples TRBV3-1 (or the pseudogene TRBV3-2) to TRBJ1-6; D gene ambiguous. In germline, CDR1 is LGHDT, CDR2 YNNKEL (reference sequence). V was shortened by 3 bases and J by 9 bases, with 15 bases between the two germline ends. This CDR3 has 15 residues. The CDR3 sequence: CASSHGESIRSPLHF. CDR3 nucleotide sequence: TGTGCCAGCAGCCACGGAGAGTCGATACGTTCACCCCTCCACTTT.

The gene calls are TRBV7-2 and TRBJ2-1; 9 nucleotides match TRBD2. The CDR3 sequence is 16 residues long. Germline values: CDR1 SGHTA, CDR2 FQGNSA. With 5 bases clipped from V and 7 bases from J, the junction kept 12 bases outside the gene matches. CDR3 nucleotides: TGTGCCAGCAGCATTCAGCGGGAGGAGTTAGTTAATGAGCAGTTCTTC. Its protein product is CASSIQREELVNEQFF.

CDR3 in DNA: TGTGCCAGCAGGCCACCCGATGGGGGCGCGGGTCAGCCCCAGCATTTT. Its translation: CASRPPDGGAGQPQHF. The V call is TRBV6-4, the J call TRBJ1-5; the D gene is possibly TRBD1 (6 bases). The CDR3 is made up of 16 amino acids. CDR1 MRHNA and CDR2 SNTAGT come from the germline V gene. Trimming shortened V by 6 bases and J by 6 bases, and 21 bases separated the two germline ends.

The genes are TRBV28 and TRBJ2-2; 8 bases align to TRBD1. CDR1 is MDHEN and CDR2 is SYDVKM in the germline V gene. Losses at the gene ends were 7 bases for V and 6 bases for J; bases not matched to a gene: 7. CDR3 length: 14 residues. CDR3: CASNNRGSAGELFF. The CDR3 DNA is TGTGCCAGCAACAACAGGGGGAGTGCCGGGGAGCTGTTTTTT. The full variable domain, completed using reference TRBV28 and TRBJ2-2, is DVKVTQSSRYLVKRTGEKVFLECVQDMDHENMFWYRQDPGLGLRLIYFSYDVKMKEKGDIPEGYSVSREKKERFSLILESASTNQTSMYLCASNNRGSAGELFFGEGSRLTVL.

CDR3 amino acids: CSVTTSNYGYTF. In DNA, the CDR3 is TGCAGCGTTACCACATCAAACTATGGCTACACCTTC. The rearrangement uses TRBV29-1 and TRBJ1-2; D remains unclear. This CDR3 is 12 amino acids long. Between the trimmed V and J ends, which lost 5 bases and 2 bases, there was a span of 9 bases. Germline V gene sequence: CDR1 SQVTM, CDR2 ANQGSEA.

This clone was recorded once. This chain links TRBV10-3 with TRBJ2-3, with 10 bases aligning to TRBD1. The ends lost 7 bases at V and 4 bases at J; junction bases unmatched: 5. The CDR3 totals 14 residues. Per germline, CDR1 ENHRY and CDR2 SYGVKD. The CDR3 sequence: CAINGQGDADTQYF. The CDR3 nucleotides read TGTGCCATCAACGGACAGGGGGACGCAGATACGCAGTATTTT.

The chain joins TRBV6-1 to TRBJ1-1; the D is unclear. Trimming pared 1 base from V and 0 bases from J, leaving 12 bases between. CDR1 is MNHNS and CDR2 is SASEGT in the germline V gene. The CDR3 has 16 amino acids. CDR3 bases: TGTGCCAGCAGTGAAGTAAAGAACAGACTGAACACTGAAGCTTTCTTT. This gives the protein CASSEVKNRLNTEAFF.

V is TRBV19 and J is TRBJ2-1; tentative D call: TRBD2 (6 bases). The V gene lost 1 base and the J gene lost 9 bases, with 13 bases spanning the gap. CDR3 length equals 14 residues. Germline V gene lookup returns CDR1 LNHDA and CDR2 SQIVND (reference sequence). The CDR3 region has the DNA TGTGCCAGTAGTATAGGGAGGGACCTGGTTGAGCAGTTCTTC. It codes for CASSIGRDLVEQFF.

The chain employs TRBV5-1 and TRBJ2-1; no reliable D call. Germline V gives CDR1 SGHRS, CDR2 YFSETQ. V was trimmed by 0 bases and J by 4 bases, leaving 8 bases between them. There are 14 residues in the CDR3. DNA of the CDR3: TGCGCCAGCAGCTTGGCTAGAGATTACAATGAGCAGTTCTTC. Translated: CASSLARDYNEQFF. The variable domain in full, completed from reference TRBV5-1 and TRBJ2-1, reads KAGVTQTPRYLIKTRGQQVTLSCSPISGHRSVSWYQQTPGQGLQFLFEYFSETQRNKGNFPGRFSGRQFSNSRSEMNVSTLELGDSALYLCASSLARDYNEQFFGPGTRLTVL.

The chain joins TRBV11-2 to TRBJ2-1; 7 bases map to TRBD2. The V and J ends lost 2 bases and 5 bases, in that order; junction bases with no gene match: 6. Looked up from germline, CDR1 is SGHAT and CDR2 is FQNNGV. The CDR3 contains 15 residues. CDR3 in DNA: TGTGCCAGCAGCTTAATGGCTAGCGGTAACAATGAGCAGTTCTTC. Its translation: CASSLMASGNNEQFF.

The V gene is TRBV28, the J gene TRBJ2-6, with D possibly being TRBD2 (6 bases). The CDR3 totals 14 residues. The V end was cut by 7 bases, the J end by 2 bases, with 9 bases between. Germline V CDR1 and CDR2: MDHEN, SYDVKM. The CDR3, as DNA: TGTGCCAGCACCTGGGGGGCTGGGGCCAACGTCCTGACTTTC. This encodes CASTWGAGANVLTF.

This sequence joins TRBV4-2 and TRBJ1-2; TRBD1 matches at 8 bases. The CDR3 totals 15 residues. Trimming removed 3 bases from V and 1 base from J; junction bases left unmatched: 4. Germline V gene sequence: CDR1 LGHNA, CDR2 YNFKEQ. The CDR3 loop reads CASSHRDRGNYGYTF. The CDR3 DNA is TGTGCCAGCAGCCACCGTGACAGGGGTAACTATGGCTACACCTTC.

The chain links TRBV28 to TRBJ1-2; D might be TRBD1 (6 bases). From germline, CDR1 is MDHEN and CDR2 SYDVKM. CDR3 length: 14 residues. V was trimmed by 5 bases and J by 2 bases, leaving 12 bases between them. The CDR3: CASSVRDMNYGYTF. CDR3 nucleotides: TGTGCCAGCAGTGTCCGGGACATGAACTATGGCTACACCTTC.